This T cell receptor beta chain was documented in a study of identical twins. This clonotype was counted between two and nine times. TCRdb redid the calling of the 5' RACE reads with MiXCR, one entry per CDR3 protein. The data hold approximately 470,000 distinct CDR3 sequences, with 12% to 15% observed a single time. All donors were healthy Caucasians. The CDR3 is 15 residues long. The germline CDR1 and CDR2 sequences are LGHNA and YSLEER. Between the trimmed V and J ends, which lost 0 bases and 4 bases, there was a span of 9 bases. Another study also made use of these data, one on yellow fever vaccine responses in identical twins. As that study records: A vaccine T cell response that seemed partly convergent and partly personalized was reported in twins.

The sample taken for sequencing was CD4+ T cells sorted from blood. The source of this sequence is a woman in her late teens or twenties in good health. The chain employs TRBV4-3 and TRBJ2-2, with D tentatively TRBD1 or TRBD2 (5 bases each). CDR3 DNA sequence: TGCGCCAGCAGCCAAGAGGAGAGGGGCACCGGGGAGCTGTTTTTT. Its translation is CASSQEERGTGELFF.